The clone carrying this TCR beta chain occurred once. The record originates from a study of cytomegalovirus exposure and HLA in healthy donors. The PCR had 60 Vbeta and 13 Jbeta primers. The table came from immunoSEQ multiplex PCR; TCRdb's copy has only in-frame clones and leaves some out. The profile covers over 150,000 clones, with around 74% appearing a single time and more than 1.2% taken by the ten largest. This TCR came from a man in his late teens or twenties in good health and CMV-seronegative. The sequenced sample consisted of PBMCs.

DNA for the CDR3: TGCAGCGCAGAAGCAGGGTTTTCGTACAATGAGCAGTTCTTC. Residues: CSAEAGFSYNEQFF. V is TRBV29-1 and J is TRBJ2-1, with D possibly being TRBD1 (5 bases). Germline CDR1 SQVTM, CDR2 ANQGSEA. V shed 7 bases and J shed 4 bases, with 17 bases lying between them. This CDR3 is built from 14 residues.